This entry lists 4 T cell receptor beta chains sequenced from one sample in a study of blood T cell repertoires in COVID-19. The table came from immunoSEQ multiplex PCR; TCRdb's copy has only in-frame clones and leaves some out. Counted here are some 210,000 clones, 80% to 90% occurring once; the ten biggest clones make up 15% to 20%. Source material: peripheral blood. The source is a human donor in a cohort sampled during active COVID-19.

This chain connects TRBV19 to TRBJ1-2, with 7 bases matching TRBD1. The CDR3 is 15 amino acids. Germline lookup yields CDR1 LNHDA and CDR2 SQIVND (reference sequence). V shed 6 bases, J shed 1 base, and the junction held 8 bases outside the gene matches. The CDR3 protein is CASRRQGSNNYGYTF. DNA of the CDR3: TGTGCCAGTAGACGACAGGGTTCGAATAACTATGGCTACACCTTC.

The DNA of the CDR3 is TGCGCCAGCAGCCGCGGGGAGATGAACACTGAAGCTTTCTTT. Translation: CASSRGEMNTEAFF. The V call is TRBV4-1, the J call TRBJ1-1; unclear D gene. The germline V gene has CDR1 MGHRA and CDR2 YSYEKL. The CDR3 spans 14 residues. V was shortened by 4 bases and J by 0 bases, with 9 bases between the two germline ends.

The chain links TRBV13 to TRBJ2-1; D may be TRBD1 (6 bases). The germline CDR1 and CDR2 sequences are PRHDT and FYEKMQ (reference sequence). Between the trimmed V and J ends, which lost 4 bases and 12 bases, there was a span of 16 bases. The CDR3 has 13 residues. The CDR3 DNA reads TGTGCCAGCAGCTCGTTCTCAGGGGTTGGGCAGTTCTTC. This encodes CASSSFSGVGQFF.

The chain has TRBV11-2 and TRBJ1-4, with 8 bases identical to TRBD1. In germline, CDR1 is SGHAT, CDR2 FQNNGV. CDR3 length: 16 residues. The J segment lost 7 bases and the V segment lost 3 bases, leaving 10 bases of the junction unmatched. The CDR3 is CASSFGTGGLGEKLFF. In nucleotides, the CDR3 is TGTGCCAGCAGCTTTGGGACAGGCGGATTGGGTGAAAAACTGTTTTTT. The full variable domain, its missing parts supplied by reference TRBV11-2 and TRBJ1-4, is EAGVAQSPRYKIIEKRQSVAFWCNPISGHATLYWYQQILGQGPKLLIQFQNNGVVDDSQLPKDRFSAERLKGVDSTLKIQPAKLEDSAVYLCASSFGTGGLGEKLFFGSGTQLSVL.